A selection of T cell receptor beta chains follows, all from one sample in a study of shared clonotypes between healthy human individuals. The data were produced by immunoSEQ multiplex PCR, yet TCRdb's version contains in-frame clones alone and is incomplete. The repertoire consists of over 850,000 clones, with approximately 78% occurring once and the leading ten covering 0.6% to 0.75%. Sequencing was carried out using memory CD4+ T cells from PBMCs. These receptors were obtained from a young man in good health. Some clones in this sample may be carry-over from other donors' samples. The CDR3 runs from the conserved cysteine through the conserved F or W. The D gene is left open where the match is weak. Part of the rows lack a size; the others show once, few, many or a class for expanded clones.

J: TRBJ2-7
D: TRBD2
size: once
V: TRBV29-1
DNA: TGCAGCGTGGGGGGACTAGCGGGAGAATTCGAGCAGTACTTC
CDR3: CSVGGLAGEFEQYF

J: TRBJ1-1
D: -
size: -
V: TRBV18
DNA: TGTGCCAGCTCACCACTTGTAGACACTGAAGCTTTCTTT
CDR3: CASSPLVDTEAFF

J: TRBJ2-6
D: -
size: -
V: TRBV6-5
DNA: TGTGCCAGCAGCCGGATGTTGGGGGCCAACGTCCTGACTTTC
CDR3: CASSRMLGANVLTF

J: TRBJ2-7
D: -
size: -
V: TRBV15
DNA: TGTGCCACTGCGGCCGGCGGAAGCTCCTACGAGCAGTACTTC
CDR3: CATAAGGSSYEQYF

J: TRBJ2-3
D: TRBD2
size: -
V: TRBV28
DNA: TGTGCCAGCAGCGGACTGGCGGGAGGGCCAGATACGCAGTATTTT
CDR3: CASSGLAGGPDTQYF

J: TRBJ2-4
D: TRBD2
size: many
V: TRBV6-5
DNA: TGTGCCAGCAGTTCCAGCGGGAGGACTAACATTCAGTACTTC
CDR3: CASSSSGRTNIQYF

J: TRBJ2-2
D: TRBD2
size: -
V: TRBV5-1
DNA: TGCGCCAGCAGCTTGAGCGGGAGTGTCGGGGAGCTGTTTTTT
CDR3: CASSLSGSVGELFF

J: TRBJ2-1
D: TRBD2
size: many
V: TRBV29-1
DNA: TGCAGCGTTGAACCCGCGGGGGTCAATGAGCAGTTCTTC
CDR3: CSVEPAGVNEQFF

J: TRBJ2-1
D: TRBD2
size: -
V: TRBV15
DNA: TGTGCCACCAGCAGACAAGAGCTGGGGGGGTACAATGAGCAGTTCTTC
CDR3: CATSRQELGGYNEQFF

J: TRBJ2-7
D: -
size: many
V: TRBV15
DNA: TGTGCCACCAGCAGGGGACCCCCTGGGGAGGAGCAGTACTTC
CDR3: CATSRGPPGEEQYF

J: TRBJ2-4
D: -
size: -
V: TRBV7-8
DNA: TGTGCCAGCAGCTTAGAGCCAGGGGCGGGCAAAAACATTCAGTACTTC
CDR3: CASSLEPGAGKNIQYF

J: TRBJ1-3
D: TRBD1
size: -
V: TRBV10-3
DNA: TGTGCCATCGGTAACCTGGGACAGAACTCTGGAAACACCATATATTTT
CDR3: CAIGNLGQNSGNTIYF

J: TRBJ2-5
D: -
size: -
V: TRBV4-1
DNA: TGCGCCAGCCTCCACCAGCTCGGGGGGCCCAAAGAGACCCAGTACTTC
CDR3: CASLHQLGGPKETQYF

J: TRBJ2-3
D: -
size: -
V: TRBV2
DNA: TGTGCCAGCAGGGCGGGACAGTCTAGCACAGATACGCAGTATTTT
CDR3: CASRAGQSSTDTQYF

J: TRBJ1-4
D: TRBD1
size: -
V: TRBV5-6
DNA: TGTGCCAGCAGCTTCGGACAGGCTAATGAAAAACTGTTTTTT
CDR3: CASSFGQANEKLFF